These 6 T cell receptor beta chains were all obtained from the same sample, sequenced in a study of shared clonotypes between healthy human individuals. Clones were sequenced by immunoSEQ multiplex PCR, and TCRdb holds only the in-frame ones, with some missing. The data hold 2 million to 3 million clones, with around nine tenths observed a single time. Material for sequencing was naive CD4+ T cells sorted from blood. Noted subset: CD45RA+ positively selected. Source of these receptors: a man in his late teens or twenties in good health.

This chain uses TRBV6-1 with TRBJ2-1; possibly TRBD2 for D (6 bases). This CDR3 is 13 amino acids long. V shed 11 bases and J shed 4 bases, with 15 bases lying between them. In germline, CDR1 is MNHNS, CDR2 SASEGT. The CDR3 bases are TGTGCCGCCTTGGGACTTTCATACAATGAGCAGTTCTTC. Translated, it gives CAALGLSYNEQFF.

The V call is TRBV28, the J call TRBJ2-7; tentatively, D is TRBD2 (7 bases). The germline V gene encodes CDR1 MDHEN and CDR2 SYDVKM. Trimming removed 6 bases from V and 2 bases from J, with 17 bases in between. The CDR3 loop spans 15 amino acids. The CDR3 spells CASSSPRGGAYEQYF. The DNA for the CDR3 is TGTGCCAGCAGCTCACCGAGGGGGGGCGCCTACGAGCAGTACTTC.

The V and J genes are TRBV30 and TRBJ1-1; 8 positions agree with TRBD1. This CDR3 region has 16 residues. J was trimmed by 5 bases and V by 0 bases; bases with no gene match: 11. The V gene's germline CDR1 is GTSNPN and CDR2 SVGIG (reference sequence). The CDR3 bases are TGTGCCTGGAGTGTACGATCGGGACAGGTAAGGACTGAAGCTTTCTTT. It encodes CAWSVRSGQVRTEAFF.

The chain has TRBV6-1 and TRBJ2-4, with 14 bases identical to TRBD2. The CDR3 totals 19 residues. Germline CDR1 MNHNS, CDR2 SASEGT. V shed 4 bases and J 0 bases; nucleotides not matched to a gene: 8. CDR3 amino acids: CASSVGLAGGSTAKNIQYF. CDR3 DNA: TGTGCCAGCAGTGTCGGACTAGCGGGAGGATCTACAGCCAAAAACATTCAGTACTTC.

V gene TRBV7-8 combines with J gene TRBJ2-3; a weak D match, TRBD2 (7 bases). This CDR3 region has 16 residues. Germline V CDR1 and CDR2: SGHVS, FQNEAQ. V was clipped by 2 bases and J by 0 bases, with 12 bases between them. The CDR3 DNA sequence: TGTGCCAGCAGCTTAACGCGGGGGCCGAGCACAGATACGCAGTATTTT. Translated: CASSLTRGPSTDTQYF.

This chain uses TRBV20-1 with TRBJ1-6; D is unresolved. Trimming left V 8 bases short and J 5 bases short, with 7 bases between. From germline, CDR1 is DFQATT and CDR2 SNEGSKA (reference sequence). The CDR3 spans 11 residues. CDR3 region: CSPHHNSPLHF. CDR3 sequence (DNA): TGCAGTCCCCACCATAATTCACCCCTCCACTTT.